Listed below are T cell receptor beta chains from one sample, sequenced in a study of blood T cell repertoires in COVID-19. Using immunoSEQ multiplex PCR, the repertoire was profiled, and TCRdb retains in-frame clones only, with some absent. This table has under 55,000 clones, under 85% appearing once. The material sequenced was peripheral blood. These receptor sequences come from a woman of 80 years or more with acute or convalescent COVID-19. Each CDR3 is given with its conserved first and last residue. The order of the fields is D gene, V gene, clone size, J gene, CDR3 protein, CDR3 DNA. D genes are given only for firm matches. A clone size is listed for some rows: how often the clone was seen (once, few, many), or a class if it is expanded.

d_call: TRBD1; v_call: TRBV11-2; clone_size: few; j_call: TRBJ2-7; cdr3_aa: CASTHSGQLSYEQYF; cdr3_nt: TGTGCCAGCACACATTCGGGACAGCTTTCCTACGAGCAGTACTTC
d_call: NA; v_call: TRBV5-8; clone_size: NA; j_call: TRBJ2-3; cdr3_aa: CASSLGRAGSTDTQYF; cdr3_nt: TGTGCCAGCAGCTTGGGGCGGGCCGGGAGCACAGATACGCAGTATTTT
d_call: NA; v_call: TRBV11-1; clone_size: NA; j_call: TRBJ2-7; cdr3_aa: CASSIFPGEQYF; cdr3_nt: TGTGCCAGCAGCATATTTCCGGGGGAGCAGTACTTC
d_call: NA; v_call: TRBV27; clone_size: NA; j_call: TRBJ2-5; cdr3_aa: CASSLGAGWTQYF; cdr3_nt: TGTGCCAGCAGTTTAGGGGCAGGGTGGACCCAGTACTTC
d_call: NA; v_call: TRBV19; clone_size: few; j_call: TRBJ1-4; cdr3_aa: CASSTILQGSNEKLFF; cdr3_nt: TGTGCCAGTAGTACCATCCTCCAGGGAAGTAATGAAAAACTGTTTTTT
d_call: TRBD2; v_call: TRBV5-1; clone_size: once; j_call: TRBJ2-3; cdr3_aa: CASKSAGVRDTQYF; cdr3_nt: TGCGCCAGCAAGTCAGCGGGAGTTCGAGATACGCAGTATTTT
d_call: NA; v_call: TRBV5-8; clone_size: NA; j_call: TRBJ2-1; cdr3_aa: CASSLTVSSYNEQFF; cdr3_nt: TGTGCCAGCAGCTTGACTGTAAGCTCCTACAATGAGCAGTTCTTC
d_call: TRBD1; v_call: TRBV9; clone_size: NA; j_call: TRBJ2-2; cdr3_aa: CASNPGQTNTGELFF; cdr3_nt: TGTGCCAGTAATCCGGGACAGACGAACACCGGGGAGCTGTTTTTT
d_call: TRBD1; v_call: TRBV10-3; clone_size: NA; j_call: TRBJ2-7; cdr3_aa: CAISGQGAASANYEQYF; cdr3_nt: TGTGCCATCAGTGGACAGGGGGCGGCTAGCGCTAACTACGAGCAGTACTTC
d_call: TRBD1; v_call: TRBV5-1; clone_size: NA; j_call: TRBJ2-3; cdr3_aa: CASSRDSSTDTQYF; cdr3_nt: TGCGCCAGCAGCCGGGACAGCAGCACAGATACGCAGTATTTT
d_call: TRBD2; v_call: TRBV30; clone_size: NA; j_call: TRBJ2-7; cdr3_aa: CAWKGLAAYEQYF; cdr3_nt: TGTGCCTGGAAAGGACTAGCGGCCTACGAGCAGTACTTC
d_call: NA; v_call: TRBV3-1/TRBV3-2; clone_size: NA; j_call: TRBJ2-2; cdr3_aa: CASSQDNSYTGELFF; cdr3_nt: TGTGCCAGCAGCCAAGATAACAGCTACACCGGGGAGCTGTTTTTT
d_call: NA; v_call: TRBV19; clone_size: few; j_call: TRBJ2-1; cdr3_aa: CASAWGSPPHEQFF; cdr3_nt: TGTGCCAGTGCCTGGGGCTCTCCTCCACATGAGCAGTTCTTC
d_call: NA; v_call: TRBV5-1; clone_size: NA; j_call: TRBJ2-2; cdr3_aa: CASIGGDANTGELFF; cdr3_nt: TGCGCCAGCATAGGGGGAGATGCGAACACCGGGGAGCTGTTTTTT
d_call: NA; v_call: TRBV10-1; clone_size: NA; j_call: TRBJ2-7; cdr3_aa: CASSESPIASYEQYF; cdr3_nt: TGCGCCAGCAGTGAGTCTCCCATAGCATCCTACGAGCAGTACTTC
d_call: NA; v_call: TRBV5-4; clone_size: NA; j_call: TRBJ2-5; cdr3_aa: CASSLGGEETQYF; cdr3_nt: TGTGCCAGCAGCTTGGGCGGGGAAGAGACCCAGTACTTC
d_call: NA; v_call: TRBV19; clone_size: NA; j_call: TRBJ1-2; cdr3_aa: CASSIGGDIRPYGYTF; cdr3_nt: TGTGCCAGTAGTATCGGGGGGGACATTCGGCCTTATGGCTACACCTTC
d_call: NA; v_call: TRBV19; clone_size: NA; j_call: TRBJ2-2; cdr3_aa: CASLQGYTGELFF; cdr3_nt: TGTGCCAGCCTCCAGGGTTACACCGGGGAGCTGTTTTTT
d_call: TRBD2; v_call: TRBV6-5; clone_size: NA; j_call: TRBJ2-5; cdr3_aa: CASSPGTSWETQYF; cdr3_nt: TGTGCCAGCAGTCCCGGGACTAGTTGGGAGACCCAGTACTTC
d_call: NA; v_call: TRBV3-1/TRBV3-2; clone_size: NA; j_call: TRBJ1-4; cdr3_aa: CASSQASGVKLFF; cdr3_nt: TGTGCCAGCAGCCAAGCTTCTGGAGTCAAACTGTTTTTT
d_call: TRBD1; v_call: TRBV10-3; clone_size: NA; j_call: TRBJ1-1; cdr3_aa: CASYTADRGSKTEAFF; cdr3_nt: TGTGCCTCTTATACGGCGGACAGGGGAAGTAAGACTGAAGCTTTCTTT
d_call: NA; v_call: TRBV19; clone_size: NA; j_call: TRBJ2-1; cdr3_aa: CASRRDRDYNEQFF; cdr3_nt: TGTGCCTCACGTCGGGATCGGGACTACAATGAGCAGTTCTTC
d_call: NA; v_call: TRBV19; clone_size: NA; j_call: TRBJ1-1; cdr3_aa: CASSISGIKTEAFF; cdr3_nt: TGTGCCAGTAGTATCTCAGGGATTAAGACTGAAGCTTTCTTT
d_call: TRBD1; v_call: TRBV5-4; clone_size: NA; j_call: TRBJ2-5; cdr3_aa: CASSLTTGRGQETQYF; cdr3_nt: TGTGCCAGCAGCTTGACGACAGGGAGAGGGCAAGAGACCCAGTACTTC
d_call: TRBD2; v_call: TRBV5-6; clone_size: NA; j_call: TRBJ2-1; cdr3_aa: CASTMIKISGKYNEQFF; cdr3_nt: TGTGCCAGCACCATGATCAAAATTAGCGGGAAATACAATGAGCAGTTCTTC
d_call: NA; v_call: TRBV4-1; clone_size: NA; j_call: TRBJ2-4; cdr3_aa: CASRDQGGKAKNIQYF; cdr3_nt: TGCGCCAGCAGAGATCAGGGCGGTAAAGCCAAAAACATTCAGTACTTC
d_call: NA; v_call: TRBV21-1; clone_size: NA; j_call: TRBJ2-7; cdr3_aa: CASSMDRGESYEQYF; cdr3_nt: TGTGCCAGCAGCATGGACAGGGGTGAGTCGTACGAGCAGTACTTC
d_call: NA; v_call: TRBV28; clone_size: NA; j_call: TRBJ1-1; cdr3_aa: CASSLRRRNTEAFF; cdr3_nt: TGTGCCAGCAGTTTACGGAGAAGGAACACTGAAGCTTTCTTT
d_call: NA; v_call: TRBV10-3; clone_size: NA; j_call: TRBJ1-6; cdr3_aa: CAISERGRDSPLHF; cdr3_nt: TGTGCCATCAGTGAGAGGGGCCGAGATTCACCCCTCCACTTT
d_call: NA; v_call: TRBV18; clone_size: NA; j_call: TRBJ1-1; cdr3_aa: CASSPPKGMNTEAFF; cdr3_nt: TGTGCCAGCTCACCACCGAAGGGGATGAACACTGAAGCTTTCTTT
d_call: NA; v_call: TRBV5-1; clone_size: NA; j_call: TRBJ2-5; cdr3_aa: CASSMSGDRAETQYF; cdr3_nt: TGCGCCAGCAGTATGAGCGGAGACCGGGCGGAGACCCAGTACTTC
d_call: NA; v_call: TRBV5-6; clone_size: NA; j_call: TRBJ2-7; cdr3_aa: CASSQRARFSYEQYF; cdr3_nt: TGTGCCAGCAGCCAGAGGGCCCGATTCTCCTACGAGCAGTACTTC
d_call: NA; v_call: TRBV30; clone_size: NA; j_call: TRBJ2-2; cdr3_aa: CAWRGGNTGELFF; cdr3_nt: TGTGCCTGGAGAGGCGGGAACACCGGGGAGCTGTTTTTT
d_call: NA; v_call: TRBV5-1; clone_size: NA; j_call: TRBJ2-7; cdr3_aa: CASSLGQNYEQYF; cdr3_nt: TGCGCCAGCAGCTTAGGACAGAACTACGAGCAGTACTTC
d_call: TRBD2; v_call: TRBV11-2; clone_size: NA; j_call: TRBJ2-7; cdr3_aa: CASSLRLAATYEQYF; cdr3_nt: TGTGCCAGCAGCCTTAGACTAGCTGCTACCTACGAGCAGTACTTC
d_call: NA; v_call: TRBV5-5; clone_size: NA; j_call: TRBJ2-2; cdr3_aa: CASSKEGWQGETGELFF; cdr3_nt: TGTGCCAGCAGCAAGGAAGGGTGGCAGGGCGAAACCGGGGAGCTGTTTTTT
d_call: NA; v_call: TRBV6-5; clone_size: NA; j_call: TRBJ1-2; cdr3_aa: CASRGLGRNYGYTF; cdr3_nt: TGTGCCAGCAGGGGATTGGGGCGGAACTATGGCTACACCTTC
d_call: TRBD1; v_call: TRBV7-6; clone_size: NA; j_call: TRBJ1-1; cdr3_aa: CASSLGGQGGEAFF; cdr3_nt: TGTGCCAGCAGCTTAGGGGGACAGGGCGGTGAAGCTTTCTTT
d_call: TRBD1; v_call: TRBV6-5; clone_size: NA; j_call: TRBJ2-7; cdr3_aa: CASSPGTESYEQYF; cdr3_nt: TGTGCCAGCAGTCCCGGGACAGAGAGCTACGAGCAGTACTTC
d_call: NA; v_call: TRBV6-1; clone_size: NA; j_call: TRBJ1-6; cdr3_aa: CASSEAPGSSYNSPLHF; cdr3_nt: TGTGCCAGCAGTGAAGCGCCGGGGTCTTCCTATAATTCACCCCTCCACTTT
d_call: TRBD1; v_call: TRBV7-6; clone_size: NA; j_call: TRBJ1-1; cdr3_aa: CASSPQTGSKTEAFF; cdr3_nt: TGTGCCAGCAGCCCTCAGACAGGGTCGAAGACTGAAGCTTTCTTT
d_call: TRBD1; v_call: TRBV18; clone_size: NA; j_call: TRBJ1-1; cdr3_aa: CASSPSGGFTEAFF; cdr3_nt: TGTGCCAGCTCACCATCAGGGGGTTTCACTGAAGCTTTCTTT